Presented here are 30 T cell receptor beta chains from one specimen sequenced in a study of blood T cell repertoires in COVID-19. TCRdb's copy holds only in-frame clones and misses some; the assay was immunoSEQ multiplex PCR. The sample includes about 190,000 clones, around 85% of them seen just once. Sequenced sample: peripheral blood. The receptors originated from a woman aged 45-65 years with acute or convalescent COVID-19.

The rearrangement joins TRBV18 to TRBJ1-1; 12 nucleotides line up with TRBD1. The trim removed 5 bases at V and 5 bases at J, leaving 12 bases unmatched. The length of the CDR3 is 17 residues. Germline lookup yields CDR1 KGHSH and CDR2 LQKENI. CDR3 nucleotide sequence: TGTGCCAGCTCAGGCCTTGAGGGACAGGGGGCGAGTACTGAAGCTTTCTTT. It is translated as CASSGLEGQGASTEAFF.

The J gene is TRBJ2-7, the V gene TRBV6-1, with a tentative D call TRBD2 (5 bases). Trimming pared 2 bases from V and 3 bases from J, leaving 14 bases between. From germline, CDR1 is MNHNS and CDR2 SASEGT. This CDR3 is built from 15 residues. This CDR3 is CASSEKGVGNYEQYF. The CDR3 nucleotides read TGTGCCAGCAGTGAAAAGGGAGTCGGGAACTACGAGCAGTACTTC.

The chain employs TRBV24-1 and TRBJ2-3; D gene ambiguous. The CDR3 runs to 11 residues. V dropped 6 bases and J dropped 5 bases, with 5 bases sitting between them. From germline, CDR1 is KGHDR and CDR2 SFDVKD. CDR3 amino acids: CATSLLDTQYF. The CDR3 region has the DNA TGTGCCACCAGTCTATTAGATACGCAGTATTTT.

The chain recombines TRBV25-1 with TRBJ2-7, with TRBD2 as a possible D gene (6 bases). V lost 3 bases and J 6 bases, leaving 18 bases between the germline ends. This CDR3 has 15 amino acids. The germline gives CDR1 MGHDK, CDR2 SYGVNS. CDR3 DNA sequence: TGTGCCAGCAGTGAGGGACTGGGACCCTCTAGCGAGCAGTACTTC. Translation gives CASSEGLGPSSEQYF.

This clone has only a few counts. This rearrangement joins TRBV5-1 to TRBJ1-2; 7 positions match TRBD1. The CDR3 length is 16 residues. Germline lookup yields CDR1 SGHRS and CDR2 YFSETQ. The trim removed 2 bases at V and 0 bases at J, leaving 7 bases unmatched. CDR3 sequence (DNA): TGCGCCAGCAGCTTTGGACAGGCATTTACTAACTATGGCTACACCTTC. Translating it yields CASSFGQAFTNYGYTF.

This chain connects TRBV6-5 to TRBJ2-7; perhaps TRBD1 as D (5 bases). CDR1 is MNHEY, CDR2 SVGAGI, per germline. The CDR3 is 13 residues long. V lost 7 bases and J 0 bases, leaving 10 bases between the germline ends. The CDR3 DNA is TGTGCCAGCACTACAGGCATCTCCTACGAGCAGTACTTC. It codes for CASTTGISYEQYF.

V and J are TRBV7-2 and TRBJ2-7; 9 bases fit TRBD2. The CDR3 runs to 15 residues. Germline assignment: CDR1 SGHTA and CDR2 FQGNSA. The V and J ends lost 5 bases and 7 bases, in that order; junction bases with no gene match: 12. The CDR3 DNA follows: TGTGCCAGCAGCCCGCGGGGGGGGACAGCTTCAGAGCAGTACTTC. The encoded protein is CASSPRGGTASEQYF. Drawing the rest from reference TRBV7-2 and TRBJ2-7, the complete variable domain is GAGVSQSPSNKVTEKGKDVELRCDPISGHTALYWYRQSLGQGLEFLIYFQGNSAPDKSGLPSDRFSAERTGGSVSTLTIQRTQQEDSAVYLCASSPRGGTASEQYFGPGTRLTVT.

The CDR3 here is CASSYSRGNTGELFF. In DNA, the CDR3 is TGTGCCAGCAGTTACTCGAGAGGGAACACCGGGGAGCTGTTTTTT. The rearrangement links TRBV6-6 to TRBJ2-2; no firm D call. The CDR3 has 15 amino acids. Germline V lookup: CDR1 MNHNY, CDR2 SVGAGI (reference sequence). Between the trimmed V and J ends, which lost 0 bases and 1 base, there was a span of 6 bases.

This clone appeared a few times. CDR3 sequence (DNA): TGTGCCAGCAATACGGCCCAACAGACAGTTTACAATGAGCAGTTCTTC. It translates to CASNTAQQTVYNEQFF. This rearrangement joins TRBV19 to TRBJ2-1; weak D call: TRBD1 (5 bases). Germline CDR1 is LNHDA and CDR2 is SQIVND (reference sequence). This CDR3 contains 16 residues. V gave up 9 bases and J gave up 4 bases, with 22 bases separating them.

This chain connects TRBV2 to TRBJ2-3; D ambiguous. The CDR3 loop spans 13 amino acids. The V gene lost 2 bases and the J gene lost 0 bases, with 3 bases spanning the gap. From germline, CDR1 is SNHLY and CDR2 FYNNEI. CDR3 sequence (DNA): TGTGCCAGCAGTGAACCTAGCACAGATACGCAGTATTTT. As protein: CASSEPSTDTQYF.

The V call is TRBV27, the J call TRBJ1-6; D may be TRBD1 (5 bases). V lost 10 bases to trimming and J lost 7 bases, with 20 bases between them. This CDR3 contains 15 residues. The germline V gene encodes CDR1 MNHEY and CDR2 SMNVEV (reference sequence). CDR3 sequence: CATQGSGGLNSPLHF. In DNA form, the CDR3 reads TGTGCCACCCAGGGATCGGGAGGTTTAAATTCACCCCTCCACTTT.

J is TRBJ1-2 and V is TRBV28; D is uncertain. This CDR3 comprises 12 residues. Germline loops: CDR1 MDHEN, CDR2 SYDVKM. The V end was cut by 1 base, the J end by 5 bases, with 5 bases between. In DNA, the CDR3 is TGTGCCAGCAGTTTATCCCTTTATGGCTACACCTTC. It codes for CASSLSLYGYTF.

V is TRBV27 and J is TRBJ2-3; the match to TRBD2 covers 12 bases. V shed 5 bases and J 1 base; nucleotides not matched to a gene: 4. In germline, CDR1 is MNHEY, CDR2 SMNVEV (reference sequence). The CDR3 covers 16 residues. The CDR3 DNA reads as TGTGCCAGCAGTCACCGACTAGCGGGGGGCACAGATACGCAGTATTTT. Protein product: CASSHRLAGGTDTQYF.

The chain combines TRBV14 with TRBJ2-7; TRBD2 agrees at 7 bases. J gave up 9 bases and V 1 base, and 6 bases lay outside the gene matches. The CDR3 is 13 residues long. In germline, CDR1 is SGHDN, CDR2 FVKESK. CDR3 coding DNA: TGTGCCAGCAGCCAAGTACAAGGGGAGGGGCAGTACTTC. It encodes CASSQVQGEGQYF. The variable domain in full, completed from reference TRBV14 and TRBJ2-7, reads EAGVTQFPSHSVIEKGQTVTLRCDPISGHDNLYWYRRVMGKEIKFLLHFVKESKQDESGMPNNRFLAERTGGTYSTLKVQPAELEDSGVYFCASSQVQGEGQYFGPGTRLTVT.

Only a few counts were recorded for this clone. The chain employs TRBV4-1 and TRBJ2-1; D is possibly TRBD1 (6 bases). V was shortened by 1 base and J by 6 bases, with 22 bases between the two germline ends. CDR1 MGHRA and CDR2 YSYEKL come from the germline V gene. The CDR3 extends over 18 amino acids. The DNA of the CDR3 is TGCGCCAGCAGCCAAGGCGAGTCTAGGACAGATCGGTTCAATGAGCAGTTCTTC. Translation gives CASSQGESRTDRFNEQFF.

This clone was counted between two and nine times. The CDR3 reads CASVTDLAGLGDTQYF. CDR3 nucleotides: TGTGCCAGCGTCACGGACTTAGCGGGACTGGGGGATACGCAGTATTTT. The chain joins TRBV28 to TRBJ2-3; 8 bases map to TRBD2. V was clipped by 8 bases and J by 6 bases; unmatched bases: 16. The V gene's germline CDR1 is MDHEN and CDR2 SYDVKM. This CDR3 is built from 16 residues.

The J gene is TRBJ2-7, the V gene TRBV18; TRBD1 matches 9 bases. Trimming took 3 bases from V and 2 from J; bases not matched to a gene: 5. CDR3 length: 15 residues. The germline gives CDR1 KGHSH, CDR2 LQKENI. The CDR3 is CASSPGTGLPYEQYF. The CDR3 DNA reads as TGTGCCAGCTCACCCGGGACAGGGTTACCCTACGAGCAGTACTTC.

The chain combines TRBV6-2 or TRBV6-3 with TRBJ1-2; D gene unclear. Germline loops: CDR1 MNHEY, CDR2 SVGEGT. This CDR3 region has 12 residues. V lost 2 bases and J lost 4, with 5 bases in between. The CDR3 coding sequence is TGTGCCAGCAGTTACGGCAGCTATGGCTACACCTTC. It is translated as CASSYGSYGYTF.

The CDR3 region has the DNA TGTGCCAGCAGCTTAGGAACAGCAGATACGCAGTATTTT. Protein product: CASSLGTADTQYF. The V and J genes are TRBV7-9 and TRBJ2-3; D not certain. The CDR3 spans 13 residues. Germline V lookup: CDR1 SEHNR, CDR2 FQNEAQ (reference sequence). Trimming pared 1 base from V and 4 bases from J, leaving 6 bases between.

This clone was observed once. The V call is TRBV5-3, the J call TRBJ2-3; D remains ambiguous. TRBV5-3 belongs to the ORF category, with a function that is uncertain. The CDR3 length is 16 residues. Trimming stripped 1 base from V and 6 bases from J, with 18 bases between. The DNA for the CDR3 is TGTGCCAGAAGCTTGTTGGGCAGGTTTTTTACGGATACGCAGTATTTT. This encodes CARSLLGRFFTDTQYF.

The CDR3 DNA sequence: TGCGCCAGCAGCTTGACAGTTAGCACAGATACGCAGTATTTT. This codes for CASSLTVSTDTQYF. The chain carries TRBV5-1 and TRBJ2-3; D is unresolved. The CDR3 has 14 residues. Trimming cost V 1 base and J 0 bases, with 6 bases left between them. The germline gives CDR1 SGHRS, CDR2 YFSETQ.

The chain links TRBV7-9 to TRBJ1-1, with D unresolved. The germline V and J ends were trimmed by 6 bases and 4 bases, with 15 bases remaining between them. The germline V gene encodes CDR1 SEHNR and CDR2 FQNEAQ (reference sequence). The CDR3 length is 14 residues. CDR3 residues: CASRSIQKSTEAFF. CDR3 coding DNA: TGTGCCAGCAGGTCAATTCAGAAAAGCACTGAAGCTTTCTTT.

The chain employs TRBV3-1 (or the pseudogene TRBV3-2) and TRBJ2-1; 9 positions agree with TRBD2. The germline V gene encodes CDR1 LGHDT and CDR2 YNNKEL (reference sequence). The CDR3 sequence is 19 residues long. V was pared by 2 bases and J by 9 bases, with 20 bases of the junction left unmatched. CDR3 sequence reads: CASSQPPFVGGGRAPEQFF. The CDR3 DNA sequence: TGTGCCAGCAGCCAACCCCCGTTCGTAGGGGGCGGGAGGGCCCCTGAGCAGTTCTTC.

The chain links TRBV10-3 to TRBJ2-7; possible D gene TRBD1, 6 bases. The CDR3 is 12 amino acids. V shed 6 bases and J shed 5 bases, with 11 bases lying between them. From germline, CDR1 is ENHRY and CDR2 SYGVKD. The DNA of the CDR3 is TGTGCCATCAGGGACAGTGCTGACGAGCAGTACTTC. It encodes CAIRDSADEQYF.

The chain joins TRBV28 to TRBJ1-2; the match to TRBD1 covers 9 bases. The V gene's germline CDR1 is MDHEN and CDR2 SYDVKM. The CDR3 is 17 amino acids. V gave up 6 bases and J gave up 5 bases; unmatched junction bases: 16. CDR3 protein: CASSPGQGVGILYGYTF. The CDR3 DNA follows: TGTGCCAGCAGCCCGGGACAGGGAGTTGGGATTTTATATGGCTACACCTTC.

V is TRBV2 and J is TRBJ1-5, with D possibly matching TRBD1 (5 bases). The germline V gene has CDR1 SNHLY and CDR2 FYNNEI. This CDR3 spans 14 amino acids. Trimming left V 5 bases short and J 5 bases short, with 13 bases between. The DNA for the CDR3 is TGTGCCAGCAGTCCCCTGGGGGGGGATCAGCCCCAGCATTTT. Translating it yields CASSPLGGDQPQHF.

The chain uses TRBV24-1 and TRBJ1-6; 7 nucleotides match TRBD1. Unmatched junction bases numbered 6, after V lost 6 bases and J lost 8 bases. Germline-derived CDR1 and CDR2 are KGHDR and SFDVKD. The CDR3 spans 14 residues. In nucleotides, the CDR3 is TGTGCCACCAGTCCCGACAGGGAGGATTCACCCCTCCACTTT. It specifies CATSPDREDSPLHF.

The CDR3 reads CAWSGDFHTDTQYF. In DNA form, the CDR3 reads TGTGCCTGGAGTGGGGACTTCCACACAGATACGCAGTATTTT. The chain joins TRBV30 to TRBJ2-3; maybe TRBD2 (6 bases). V was trimmed by 1 base and J by 2 bases, leaving 10 bases between them. Per germline, CDR1 GTSNPN and CDR2 SVGIG (reference sequence). CDR3 length: 14 amino acids.

J is TRBJ2-1 and V is TRBV11-2; D might be TRBD2 (5 bases). This CDR3 is 12 amino acids long. Trimming stripped 2 bases from V and 8 bases from J, with 7 bases between. CDR1 SGHAT and CDR2 FQNNGV come from the germline V gene. Here the CDR3 reads CASSLSGDEQFF. The DNA of the CDR3 is TGTGCCAGCAGCTTATCCGGGGATGAGCAGTTCTTC.

The chain employs TRBV19 and TRBJ2-2; 7 nucleotides line up with TRBD1. This CDR3 region has 14 residues. V lost 7 bases, J lost 0 bases, and 2 bases stayed unmatched. Per the germline V gene, CDR1 is LNHDA and CDR2 is SQIVND (reference sequence). Here the CDR3 DNA reads TGTGCCAGTACAGACAGGGCGAACACCGGGGAGCTGTTTTTT. It encodes CASTDRANTGELFF. The full variable domain, with the rest looked up from reference TRBV19 and TRBJ2-2, is DGGITQSPKYLFRKEGQNVTLSCEQNLNHDAMYWYRQDPGQGLRLIYYSQIVNDFQKGDIAEGYSVSREKKESFPLTVTSAQKNPTAFYLCASTDRANTGELFFGEGSRLTVL.